The 3 T cell receptor beta chains presented below share a single source sample, sequenced in a study of graft-versus-host responses after intestinal transplantation. Their antigens are not known. Only in-frame clones appear in the TCRdb table, and some are missing; sequencing was by immunoSEQ multiplex PCR. The repertoire holds 55,000 to 85,000 clones, with roughly 90% as singletons. Sequenced here: unstimulated CD8+ T cells sorted from spleen or lymph node cells, sampled before intestinal transplant. The source of these receptors is a human donor who received an intestinal transplant.

This clone was recorded only once. This chain uses TRBV27 with TRBJ2-2, with 11 positions matching TRBD2. Germline lookup yields CDR1 MNHEY and CDR2 SMNVEV (reference sequence). V lost 7 bases to trimming and J lost 6 bases; unmatched junction nucleotides: 13. The CDR3 contains 17 residues. This CDR3 reads CASTQGAGSGRAGELFF. In DNA, the CDR3 is TGTGCCAGCACACAGGGGGCTGGTAGCGGGAGGGCCGGGGAGCTGTTTTTT.

The V and J genes are TRBV27 and TRBJ1-2; possible D gene TRBD1, 5 bases. The CDR3 loop spans 12 amino acids. V lost 5 bases and J 7 bases, leaving 11 bases between the germline ends. Per the germline V gene, CDR1 is MNHEY and CDR2 is SMNVEV (reference sequence). CDR3 DNA sequence: TGTGCCAGCAGTCCGGGGACTTCTGGCTACACCTTC. Translation gives CASSPGTSGYTF.

This clone has only one observation. The chain links TRBV6-1 to TRBJ2-7; no clear D gene. CDR1 is MNHNS and CDR2 is SASEGT in the germline V gene. There are 15 residues in the CDR3. V lost 4 bases to trimming and J lost 7 bases, with 20 bases between them. CDR3 sequence: CASSVPGFPLWEQYF. The CDR3 DNA is TGTGCCAGCAGTGTTCCGGGTTTCCCCCTCTGGGAGCAGTACTTC.